The clone carrying this TCR beta chain turned up a few times. What it binds is unknown. J gave up 6 bases and V 7 bases, and 7 bases lay outside the gene matches. Germline CDR1 is LGHNT and CDR2 is FRNRAP. This CDR3 has 13 amino acids. The data were taken from a study of blood T cells in healthy people across ages. Study results and caveats: As age increased, TCR beta diversity per million T cells fell in a roughly linear fashion.

Alongside a J-beta primer mix, a sample-barcoded 5' primer served in a second PCR lasting about 7 to 11 cycles. Each CDR3 protein is one row after TCRdb ran MiXCR on the 5' RACE reads. The data contain 1.5 million to 2 million distinct CDR3 sequences, about 28% of them singletons. The sample comprised blood. The chain carries TRBV12-5 and TRBJ2-7; 9 nucleotides agree with TRBD2. The sequence came from a woman aged 25 to 45 in good health. CDR3 DNA: TGTGCTAGTGAGGTAGCGGGAGTCCGCGAGCAGTACTTC. It is translated as CASEVAGVREQYF.